This T cell receptor beta chain originates from a study of T cells in Graves' hyperthyroidism and ophthalmopathy. Study-wide results and limits: In validation, the model predicted ophthalmopathy. These predictions came a median roughly 6.5 months before onset. Also found in blood were most expanded thyroid clonotypes above 0.001.

The CDR3 covers 13 residues. CDR1 is SGHTA and CDR2 is FQGNSA in the germline V gene. Amplification targeted TCR beta CDR3 regions from RNA transcripts. RT-PCR in the first round (using the HTBI primer set) targeted the TCR CDR3. TCRdb ran MiXCR on the multiplex PCR reads and lists one entry per CDR3 protein. The sample has roughly 500,000 distinct CDR3 sequences, under 60% seen once; the top ten hold 15% to 20%. Regarding this clonotype: What it binds is unknown. The junction does not match germline at one end; this may be a read error.

Every diagnosis used clinical symptoms, serum thyroxine and TRAb, thyroid ultrasound and orbital computed tomography. The TCR sequence derives from an adult woman with Graves' disease, either hyperthyroidism or ophthalmopathy (not recorded which). The V and J genes are TRBV7-2 and TRBJ1-2; D remains ambiguous. The specimen was peripheral blood or thyroid tissue (not recorded which). In DNA form, the CDR3 reads TGCGCCAGCAGCCCAGTGACTAACTATGGCTACACCTTC. It translates to CASSPVTNYGYTF. Based on the CDR3 plus reference TRBV7-2 and TRBJ1-2, the full variable domain is GAGVSQSPSNKVTEKGKDVELRCDPISGHTALYWYRQSLGQGLEFLIYFQGNSAPDKSGLPSDRFSAERTGGSVSTLTIQRTQQEDSAVYLCASSPVTNYGYTFGSGTRLTVV.